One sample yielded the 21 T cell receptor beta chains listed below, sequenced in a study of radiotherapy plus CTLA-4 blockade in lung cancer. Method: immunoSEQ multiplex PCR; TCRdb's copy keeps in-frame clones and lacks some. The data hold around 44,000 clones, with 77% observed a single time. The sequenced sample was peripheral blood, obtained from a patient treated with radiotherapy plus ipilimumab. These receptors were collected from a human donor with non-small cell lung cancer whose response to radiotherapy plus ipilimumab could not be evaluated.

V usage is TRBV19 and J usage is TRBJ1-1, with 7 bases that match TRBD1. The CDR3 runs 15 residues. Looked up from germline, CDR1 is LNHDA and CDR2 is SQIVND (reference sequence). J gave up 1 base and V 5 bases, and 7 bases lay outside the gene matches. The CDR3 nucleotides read TGTGCCAGTAGTCCACAGGGGATGGGGAACACTGAAGCTTTCTTT. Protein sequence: CASSPQGMGNTEAFF.

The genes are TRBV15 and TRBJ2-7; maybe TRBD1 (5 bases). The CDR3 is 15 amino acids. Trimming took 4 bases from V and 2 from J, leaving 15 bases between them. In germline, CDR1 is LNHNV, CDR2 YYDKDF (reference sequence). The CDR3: CATSTYQGGTYEQYF. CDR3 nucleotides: TGTGCCACCAGCACCTATCAGGGCGGAACCTACGAGCAGTACTTC.

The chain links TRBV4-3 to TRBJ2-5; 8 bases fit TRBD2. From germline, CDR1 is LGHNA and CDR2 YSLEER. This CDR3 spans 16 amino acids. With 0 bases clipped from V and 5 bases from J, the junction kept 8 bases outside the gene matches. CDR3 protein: CASSQDMRLASETQYF. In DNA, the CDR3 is TGCGCCAGCAGCCAAGATATGAGACTAGCGTCGGAGACCCAGTACTTC.

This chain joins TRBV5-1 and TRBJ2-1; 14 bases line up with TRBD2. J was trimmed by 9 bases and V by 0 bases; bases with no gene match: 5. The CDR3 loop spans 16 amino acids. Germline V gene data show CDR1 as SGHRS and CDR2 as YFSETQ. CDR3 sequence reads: CASSLGLAGGPSEQFF. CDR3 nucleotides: TGCGCCAGCAGCTTGGGACTAGCGGGAGGGCCAAGTGAGCAGTTCTTC.

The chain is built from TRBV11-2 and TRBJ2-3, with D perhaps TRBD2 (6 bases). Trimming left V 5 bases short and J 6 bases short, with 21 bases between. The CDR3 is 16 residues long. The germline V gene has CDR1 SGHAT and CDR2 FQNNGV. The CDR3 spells CASSPLDYSPSDTQYF. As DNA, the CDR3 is TGTGCCAGCAGCCCCCTGGACTATTCCCCCAGCGATACGCAGTATTTT.

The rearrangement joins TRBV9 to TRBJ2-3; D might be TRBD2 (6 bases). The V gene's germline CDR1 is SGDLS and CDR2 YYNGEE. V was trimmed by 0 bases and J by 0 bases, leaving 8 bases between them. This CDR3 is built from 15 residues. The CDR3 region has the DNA TGTGCCAGCAGCGTAGGGGCGGGGAGCACAGATACGCAGTATTTT. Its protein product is CASSVGAGSTDTQYF.

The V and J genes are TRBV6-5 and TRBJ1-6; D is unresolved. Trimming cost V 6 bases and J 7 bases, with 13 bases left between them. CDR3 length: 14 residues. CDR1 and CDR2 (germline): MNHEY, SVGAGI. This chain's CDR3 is CASRQGRENSPLHF. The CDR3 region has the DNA TGTGCCAGCAGACAAGGACGGGAAAATTCACCCCTCCACTTT.

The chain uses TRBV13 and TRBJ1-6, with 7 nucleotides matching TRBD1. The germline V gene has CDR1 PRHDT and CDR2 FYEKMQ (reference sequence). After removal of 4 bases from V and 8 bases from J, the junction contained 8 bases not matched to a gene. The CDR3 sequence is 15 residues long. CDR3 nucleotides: TGTGCCAGCAGCTCGAGGGGGACAGCCTATTCACCCCTCCACTTT. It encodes CASSSRGTAYSPLHF.

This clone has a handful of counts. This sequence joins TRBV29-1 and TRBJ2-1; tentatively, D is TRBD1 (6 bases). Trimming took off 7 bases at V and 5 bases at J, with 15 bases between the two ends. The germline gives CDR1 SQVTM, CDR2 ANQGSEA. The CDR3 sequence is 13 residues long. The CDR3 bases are TGCAGCGGTAGGACAGTGGACGACAATGAGCAGTTCTTC. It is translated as CSGRTVDDNEQFF.

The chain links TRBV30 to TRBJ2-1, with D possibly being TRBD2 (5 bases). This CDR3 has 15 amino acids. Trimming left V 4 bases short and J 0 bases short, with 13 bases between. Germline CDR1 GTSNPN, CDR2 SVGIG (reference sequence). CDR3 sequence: CAWIGGWSSYNEQFF. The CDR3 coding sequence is TGTGCCTGGATTGGCGGGTGGAGCTCCTACAATGAGCAGTTCTTC.

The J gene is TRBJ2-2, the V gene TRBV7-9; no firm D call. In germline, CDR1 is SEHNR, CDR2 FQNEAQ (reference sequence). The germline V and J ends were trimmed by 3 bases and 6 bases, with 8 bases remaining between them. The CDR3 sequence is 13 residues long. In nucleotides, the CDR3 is TGTGCCAGCAGCTTGCAGGTCCCCGGGGAGCTGTTTTTT. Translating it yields CASSLQVPGELFF.

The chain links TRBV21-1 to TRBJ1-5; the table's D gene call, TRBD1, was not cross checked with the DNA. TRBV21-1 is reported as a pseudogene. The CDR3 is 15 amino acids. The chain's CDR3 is CASSPRQGNNQPQHF. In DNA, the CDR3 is TGTGCCAGCAGCCCCCGACAGGGGAACAATCAGCCCCAGCATTTT.

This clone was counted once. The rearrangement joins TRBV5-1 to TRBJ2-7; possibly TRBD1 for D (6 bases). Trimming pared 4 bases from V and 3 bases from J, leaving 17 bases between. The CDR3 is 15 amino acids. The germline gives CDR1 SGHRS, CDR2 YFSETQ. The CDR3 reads CASSAMGHLGYEQYF. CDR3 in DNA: TGCGCCAGCAGCGCAATGGGACACCTGGGCTACGAGCAGTACTTC.

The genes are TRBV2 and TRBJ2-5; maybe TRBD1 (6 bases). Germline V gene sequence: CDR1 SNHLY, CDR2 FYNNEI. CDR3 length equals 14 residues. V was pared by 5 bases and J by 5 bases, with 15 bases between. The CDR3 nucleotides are TGTGCCAGCAGTTCCCAGGGGAAGCGGGAGACCCAGTACTTC. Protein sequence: CASSSQGKRETQYF.

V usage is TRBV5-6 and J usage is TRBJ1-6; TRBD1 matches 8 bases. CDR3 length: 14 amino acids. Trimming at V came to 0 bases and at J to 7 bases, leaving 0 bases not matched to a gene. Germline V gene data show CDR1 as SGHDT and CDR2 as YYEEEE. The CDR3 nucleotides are TGTGCCAGCAGCTTGGGACAGGGGAATTCACCCCTCCACTTT. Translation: CASSLGQGNSPLHF.

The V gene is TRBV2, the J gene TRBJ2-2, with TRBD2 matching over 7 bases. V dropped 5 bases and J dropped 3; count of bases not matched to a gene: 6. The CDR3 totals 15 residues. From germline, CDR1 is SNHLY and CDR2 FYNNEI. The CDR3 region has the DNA TGTGCCAGCAGTCGGCGGGCGGGAGACACCGGGGAGCTGTTTTTT. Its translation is CASSRRAGDTGELFF.

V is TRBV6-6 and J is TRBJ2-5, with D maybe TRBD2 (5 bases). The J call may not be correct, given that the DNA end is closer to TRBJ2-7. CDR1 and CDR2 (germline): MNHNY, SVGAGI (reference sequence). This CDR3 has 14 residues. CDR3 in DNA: TGTGCCAGCAGTTACCTCGGGGTCGAATACGAGCAGTACTTC. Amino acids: CASSYLGVEYEQYF.

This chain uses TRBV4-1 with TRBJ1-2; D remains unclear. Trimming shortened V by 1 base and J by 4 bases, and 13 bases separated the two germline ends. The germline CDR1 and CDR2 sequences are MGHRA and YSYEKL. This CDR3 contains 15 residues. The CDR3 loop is CASSQGPIPSYGYTF. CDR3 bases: TGCGCCAGCAGCCAAGGCCCCATTCCTAGCTATGGCTACACCTTC.

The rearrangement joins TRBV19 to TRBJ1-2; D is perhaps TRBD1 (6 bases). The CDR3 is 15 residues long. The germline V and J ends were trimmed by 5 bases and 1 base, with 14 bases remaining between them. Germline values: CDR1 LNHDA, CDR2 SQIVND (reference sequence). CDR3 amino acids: CASSSQGTFNYGYTF. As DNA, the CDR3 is TGTGCCAGTAGTTCCCAGGGGACCTTTAACTATGGCTACACCTTC.

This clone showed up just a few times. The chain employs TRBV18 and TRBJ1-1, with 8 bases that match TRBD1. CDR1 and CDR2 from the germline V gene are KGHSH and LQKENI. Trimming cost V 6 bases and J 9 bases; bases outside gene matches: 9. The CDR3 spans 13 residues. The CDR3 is CASSQEDRAQAFF. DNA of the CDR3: TGTGCCAGCTCTCAAGAGGACAGGGCACAAGCTTTCTTT.

The CDR3 region is CASSQGAGEEKLFF. CDR3 in DNA: TGCGCCAGCAGCCAAGGGGCAGGGGAAGAAAAACTGTTTTTT. V usage is TRBV4-1 and J usage is TRBJ1-4; TRBD1 might be the D (6 bases). The CDR3 contains 14 residues. Trimming shortened V by 1 base and J by 8 bases, and 11 bases separated the two germline ends. Germline V gives CDR1 MGHRA, CDR2 YSYEKL.